The rows below give T cell receptor beta chains drawn from one sample of a study of blood T cell repertoires in COVID-19. Repertoires were generated with immunoSEQ multiplex PCR, while TCRdb's copy carries only in-frame clones and drops some. The sample holds about 170,000 clones; approximately 90% are singletons and the top ten take roughly 3.7%. The source material was peripheral blood. All receptors come from a man in his late teens or twenties with active or convalescent COVID-19. CDR3s include the opening cysteine and the closing phenylalanine or tryptophan. The D gene is left open where the match is weak. Not all rows give a size; the values are once, few, many and, for expanded clones, a class.

V gene	J gene	clone size	D gene	CDR3 DNA	CDR3 protein
TRBV19	TRBJ1-3	NA	NA	TGTGCCAGTAGTCCAGGTTCTGGAAACACCATATATTTT	CASSPGSGNTIYF
TRBV27	TRBJ2-3	NA	TRBD2	TGTGCCAGCACCTCAAGCGGGGGAGCGGCAGATACGCAGTATTTT	CASTSSGGAADTQYF
TRBV10-1	TRBJ2-4	NA	NA	TGCGCCAGCAGTGAGGCAGAAAAAAACATTCAGTACTTC	CASSEAEKNIQYF
TRBV27	TRBJ1-1	NA	TRBD1	TGTGCCAGCAGAGGACAGGGGGCGGTGAACACTGAAGCTTTCTTT	CASRGQGAVNTEAFF
TRBV19	TRBJ2-1	NA	NA	TGTGCCAGTAGTTTGGCAATATCCTACAATGAGCAGTTCTTC	CASSLAISYNEQFF
TRBV7-8	TRBJ2-3	few	NA	TGTGCCAGCAGCTTAGCGAACGGTGATACGCAGTATTTT	CASSLANGDTQYF
TRBV11-3	TRBJ1-4	NA	TRBD1	TGTGCCAGCAGCTCCTCGACAGGGGGCTACGAAAAACTGTTTTTT	CASSSSTGGYEKLFF
TRBV11-2	TRBJ1-2	NA	TRBD1	TGTGCCAGCAGTAAGGGGGCAGTTAACTATGGCTACACCTTC	CASSKGAVNYGYTF
TRBV19	TRBJ1-2	NA	TRBD1	TGTGCCAGTAGTATAGGGACAGGGCCTAACTATGGCTACACCTTC	CASSIGTGPNYGYTF
TRBV4-3	TRBJ1-2	NA	NA	TGCGCCAGCAGCCAAGAAAGACAGGTCTATGGCTACACCTTC	CASSQERQVYGYTF
TRBV15	TRBJ1-2	NA	TRBD1	TGTGCCACCAGCAGAGATTGGAAGGACAGGGACGACTATGGCTACACCTTC	CATSRDWKDRDDYGYTF
TRBV24-1	TRBJ1-3	NA	NA	TGTGCCACCAGTGATTCTAGTGGAAACACCATATATTTT	CATSDSSGNTIYF
TRBV9	TRBJ2-2	NA	TRBD1	TGTGCCAGCAGCGTATCCGGGACAGGGACCGGGGAGCTGTTTTTT	CASSVSGTGTGELFF
TRBV18	TRBJ2-2	NA	TRBD1	TGTGCCAGCTCTCAGACAGGGGCAAACACCGGGGAGCTGTTTTTT	CASSQTGANTGELFF
TRBV30	TRBJ2-7	NA	TRBD2	TGTGCCTGGAGTGTACAAACTAGCGGGACTCGGAGACAGTACTTC	CAWSVQTSGTRRQYF
TRBV9	TRBJ1-1	once	NA	TGTGCCAGCAGCCCGTGGGGGCAAGGGAACACTGAAGCTTTCTTT	CASSPWGQGNTEAFF
TRBV11-2	TRBJ2-5	NA	TRBD1	TGTGCCAGCAGCTCGAATTCAGGGGGAGAGACCCAGTACTTC	CASSSNSGGETQYF
TRBV6-6	TRBJ1-5	NA	NA	TGTGCCAGCAGTTACTCGGGCGGGATCAGCAATCAGCCCCAGCATTTT	CASSYSGGISNQPQHF
TRBV4-2	TRBJ2-7	NA	TRBD1	TGTGCCAGCAGCCAAGGGGACCGGGACAGCAACGAGCAGTACTTC	CASSQGDRDSNEQYF
TRBV4-3	TRBJ1-3	NA	NA	TGCGCCAGCAGCCAAGTCATCCAGGCCCGAGCTCCAAACACCATATATTTT	CASSQVIQARAPNTIYF
TRBV13	TRBJ1-1	once	NA	TGTGCCAGCAGCTTAGGCCGAGGGGGGGCAGCAGCTTTCTTT	CASSLGRGGAAAFF
TRBV7-9	TRBJ2-7	NA	NA	TGTGCCAGCAGTTCTACAGGGTCTTCCTACGAGCAGTACTTC	CASSSTGSSYEQYF
TRBV11-2	TRBJ2-7	NA	NA	TGTGCCAGCAGCTTACAGTACGAGCAGTACTTC	CASSLQYEQYF
TRBV27	TRBJ1-6	NA	NA	TGTGCCAGCACCACGGACAGATCCTATAATTCACCCCTCCACTTT	CASTTDRSYNSPLHF
TRBV18	TRBJ1-1	NA	NA	TGTGCCAGCTCACCTAATCCAGGGCCCACCACTGAAGCTTTCTTT	CASSPNPGPTTEAFF
TRBV5-5	TRBJ1-4	NA	NA	TGTGCCAGCAGCCTGGGCCGATGGGCTGAAAAACTGTTTTTT	CASSLGRWAEKLFF
TRBV12-3/TRBV12-4	TRBJ1-1	NA	NA	TGTGCCAGCAGTCGGGAGATCACTGAAGCTTTCTTT	CASSREITEAFF
TRBV12-5	TRBJ2-7	NA	TRBD1	TGTGCTAGTGGTTCACCGGGACAGGGGACCTACGAGCAGTACTTC	CASGSPGQGTYEQYF
TRBV27	TRBJ2-7	NA	TRBD2	TGTGCCAGCAGTCCCGGGACTAGCGCCTACGAGCAGTACTTC	CASSPGTSAYEQYF
TRBV2	TRBJ2-7	NA	NA	TGTGCCAGCAGTGCGTTACAGTCCTACGAGCAGTACTTC	CASSALQSYEQYF
TRBV30	TRBJ1-2	NA	TRBD1	TGTGCCTGGAGTGTTGGGACAGGGTATGGCTACACCTTC	CAWSVGTGYGYTF
TRBV5-1	TRBJ1-6	NA	NA	TGCGCCAGCAGCTTGGAGAGGAATTCACCCCTCCACTTT	CASSLERNSPLHF
TRBV7-3	TRBJ2-3	NA	NA	TGTGCCAGCAGCTTGGCTAGCACAGATACGCAGTATTTT	CASSLASTDTQYF
TRBV12-3/TRBV12-4	TRBJ1-2	NA	NA	TGTGCCAGCGGAGTTAACTATGGCTACACCTTC	CASGVNYGYTF
TRBV5-6	TRBJ2-7	NA	NA	TGTGCCAGCAGCTTACGACACGTTTCCCACGAGCAGTACTTC	CASSLRHVSHEQYF
TRBV5-1	TRBJ2-7	NA	NA	TGCGCCAGCAGCTTGGCCGGTGATTCCTACGAGCAGTACTTC	CASSLAGDSYEQYF
TRBV30	TRBJ1-2	NA	NA	TGTGCCTGGAGTACGGGGGGCTCCTATGGCTACACCTTC	CAWSTGGSYGYTF
TRBV19	TRBJ1-2	NA	NA	TGTGCCAGTAGCGACCAAAAAGGCTACAGGGATGGCTACACCTTC	CASSDQKGYRDGYTF
TRBV5-6	TRBJ1-6	once	TRBD1	TGTGCCAGCAGCTTGGGACAGGGAGATTCACCCCTCCACTTT	CASSLGQGDSPLHF
TRBV7-9	TRBJ2-1	NA	TRBD2	TGTGCCAGCAGCTACACTAGCGGGGGGTTCTATGAGCAGTTCTTC	CASSYTSGGFYEQFF
TRBV6-5	TRBJ2-7	NA	TRBD2	TGTGCCAGCAGTTCTACTAGCGGGAGGGTTTCATTCGAGCAGTACTTC	CASSSTSGRVSFEQYF
TRBV7-6	TRBJ1-2	NA	TRBD1	TGTGCCAGCAGCTCCCGACAGGGTTCCAACTATGGCTACACCTTC	CASSSRQGSNYGYTF
TRBV7-8	TRBJ1-2	NA	NA	TGTGCCAGCAGCGGGGACTTGGGAGGCTACACCTTC	CASSGDLGGYTF
TRBV27	TRBJ2-3	NA	NA	TGTGCCAGCAGTAAATCTAGCGCAGATACGCAGTATTTT	CASSKSSADTQYF
TRBV28	TRBJ2-1	NA	TRBD2	TGTGCCAGCAGTCCCCCCCTAGCGGCCCCAGCCAATGAGCAGTTCTTC	CASSPPLAAPANEQFF
TRBV21-1	TRBJ2-1	once	NA	TGTGCCAGCAGCAGGAAAGGGGGACGGACAGGGCCTGGCTCCTACAATGAGCAGTTCTTC	CASSRKGGRTGPGSYNEQFF
TRBV7-3	TRBJ2-5	NA	TRBD1	TGTGCCAGCAGCCCAGGACAGGGGTACCAAGAGACCCAGTACTTC	CASSPGQGYQETQYF
TRBV5-4	TRBJ2-1	NA	NA	TGTGCCAGCAGCTTGGAGAGAGGGGGAGATTACAATGAGCAGTTCTTC	CASSLERGGDYNEQFF
TRBV18	TRBJ1-6	few	TRBD1	TGTGCCAGCTCACCTCAAAGACAGGGGGATAATTCACCCCTCCACTTT	CASSPQRQGDNSPLHF